One sample yielded the 20 T cell receptor beta chains listed below, sequenced in a study of identical twins (TCRdb year 2016). The library relied on 5' RACE. Sequencer: Illumina HiSeq 2000. TCRdb cleaned the public reads at Q25 with fastp, built clones with MiXCR and kept in-frame beta chains. CDR3 protein duplicates are merged, each entry listing the most common genes and DNA. This sample is represented by some 1,600,000 distinct CDR3 sequences; roughly 35% of them were singletons. The ten largest clones represent about 0.27% of the sample. The source material was cord blood. The origin of the receptors is a newborn girl in good health.

This clonotype was recorded only once. It may be a read error: a sequence one base away is much more abundant. V gene TRBV7-8 combines with J gene TRBJ1-1, with 7 bases aligning to TRBD1. CDR1 and CDR2 from the germline V gene are SGHVS and FQNEAQ. V dropped 8 bases and J dropped 7; count of bases not matched to a gene: 4. The CDR3 is 11 residues long. CDR3 loop: CASGYRGEAFF. In nucleotides, the CDR3 is TGTGCCAGCGGCTACAGGGGTGAAGCTTTCTTT.

This clonotype was recorded a few times. Mismatch with germline at one junction end may stem from a read error. The chain carries TRBV2 and TRBJ2-4, with D uncertain. Near its end, the DNA agrees better with TRBJ2-7, so the J call may be wrong. Germline V CDR1 and CDR2: SNHLY, FYNNEI. The CDR3 has 12 amino acids. In DNA form, the CDR3 reads TGTGCCAACAGTGCACAGAGCCACGAGCAGTACTTC. Encoded protein: CANSAQSHEQYF.

This clonotype was seen a handful of times. The chain carries TRBV18 and TRBJ2-5, with 11 bases that match TRBD2. Germline-derived CDR1 and CDR2 are KGHSH and LQKENI. The CDR3 contains 14 residues. V lost 3 bases and J lost 5; bases outside the gene matches: 2. The CDR3 sequence: CASSPTSGKETQYF. CDR3 bases: TGTGCCAGCTCACCGACTAGCGGGAAGGAGACCCAGTACTTC.

A note on this clonotype: One end of the junction varies from germline; a read error may be responsible. This chain connects TRBV20-1 to TRBJ2-3, with TRBD2 as a possible D gene (5 bases). Per the germline V gene, CDR1 is DFQATT and CDR2 is SNEGSKA (reference sequence). The CDR3 totals 12 residues. CDR3 sequence reads: CSAPSSADAQYF. The CDR3, as DNA: TGCAGTGCTCCTAGCAGCGCAGATGCGCAGTATTTT.

This chain joins TRBV28 and TRBJ1-6; 9 bases align to TRBD1. The V gene's germline CDR1 is MDHEN and CDR2 SYDVKM. The CDR3 extends over 15 amino acids. V was pared by 6 bases and J by 10 bases, with 10 bases of the junction left unmatched. CDR3 residues: CASSPSWTGVSPLHF. In DNA form, the CDR3 reads TGTGCCAGCAGCCCGAGTTGGACAGGGGTCTCACCCCTCCACTTT. The full variable domain, completed using reference TRBV28 and TRBJ1-6, is DVKVTQSSRYLVKRTGEKVFLECVQDMDHENMFWYRQDPGLGLRLIYFSYDVKMKEKGDIPEGYSVSREKKERFSLILESASTNQTSMYLCASSPSWTGVSPLHFGNGTRLTVT.

This rearrangement joins TRBV19 to TRBJ2-1; 12 positions agree with TRBD1. V was pared by 5 bases and J by 0 bases, with 8 bases of the junction left unmatched. CDR1 and CDR2 (germline): LNHDA, SQIVND (reference sequence). This CDR3 has 18 residues. CDR3 DNA sequence: TGTGCCAGTAGTCCGGGACAGGGGGCCAGGAGCTCCTACAATGAGCAGTTCTTC. Translating it yields CASSPGQGARSSYNEQFF.

In its sample, this clonotype was seen once. J is TRBJ1-6 and V is TRBV9; D is possibly TRBD1 (5 bases). CDR1 SGDLS and CDR2 YYNGEE come from the germline V gene. The CDR3 contains 15 residues. V lost 7 bases and J 5 bases, leaving 16 bases between the germline ends. CDR3 DNA sequence: TGTGCCAGCCAGGGAGGATCGGGAAATAATTCACCCCTCCACTTT. Protein product: CASQGGSGNNSPLHF.

V usage is TRBV20-1 and J usage is TRBJ2-5; 8 nucleotides agree with TRBD1. The germline V gene encodes CDR1 DFQATT and CDR2 SNEGSKA (reference sequence). The CDR3 has 12 residues. After removal of 3 bases from V and 11 bases from J, the junction contained 8 bases not matched to a gene. The CDR3 DNA sequence: TGCAGTGCTAGCGGGGACAGGAATGAGCAGTACTTC. It codes for CSASGDRNEQYF.

Note on this clonotype: This could be a read error, since a much larger clone is one nucleotide away. The chain has TRBV12-3 or TRBV12-4 and TRBJ1-2; 8 bases align to TRBD1. V dropped 5 bases and J dropped 3; count of bases not matched to a gene: 5. The CDR3 loop spans 14 amino acids. CDR3 DNA sequence: TGTGCCAGCAGTGTGGGACAGGTTCACTATGGCTACACCTTC. Translating it yields CASSVGQVHYGYTF.

This clonotype was found a few times. The chain couples TRBV20-1 to TRBJ1-2; the D gene is possibly TRBD1 (6 bases). V was shortened by 7 bases and J by 8 bases, with 14 bases between the two germline ends. Looked up from germline, CDR1 is DFQATT and CDR2 is SNEGSKA (reference sequence). The CDR3 runs 11 residues. The CDR3 protein is CSGGGAGGYTF. CDR3 in DNA: TGCAGTGGGGGGGGCGCGGGCGGCTACACCTTC.

V is TRBV27 and J is TRBJ2-1; D is uncertain. This CDR3 is built from 15 residues. CDR1 MNHEY and CDR2 SMNVEV come from the germline V gene (reference sequence). V lost 2 bases, J lost 3 bases, and 11 bases lay in between. CDR3 bases: TGTGCCAGCAGTTTAGGGGTGCCCAGCTACAATGAGCAGTTCTTC. Translation: CASSLGVPSYNEQFF.

This clonotype occurred once. The junction departs from the called germline gene at one end, perhaps through a read error. The J gene is TRBJ2-2, the V gene TRBV11-2; D uncertain. Germline lookup yields CDR1 SGHAT and CDR2 FQNNGV. The CDR3 extends over 17 amino acids. In nucleotides, the CDR3 is TGTGCCAGCAGCTTAGGGCAGCCTTATATGAACGCCGGGGAGCTGTTTTTT. Residues: CASSLGQPYMNAGELFF.

The chain carries TRBV5-1 and TRBJ2-6, with D perhaps assigned TRBD1 or TRBD2 (5 bases each). Germline V lookup: CDR1 SGHRS, CDR2 YFSETQ. With 3 bases removed from V and 0 bases from J, the gap between germline ends came to 13 bases. This CDR3 contains 17 residues. The CDR3 reads CASSWGRTSSGANVLTF. CDR3 sequence (DNA): TGCGCCAGCAGCTGGGGACGTACAAGCTCTGGGGCCAACGTCCTGACTTTC.

J is TRBJ2-6 and V is TRBV28; 8 nucleotides match TRBD2. The CDR3 totals 18 residues. V lost 6 bases, J lost 0 bases, and 10 bases stayed unmatched. Per germline, CDR1 MDHEN and CDR2 SYDVKM. The CDR3 sequence: CASSPPAGVLSGANVLTF. As DNA, the CDR3 is TGTGCCAGCAGCCCTCCAGCGGGAGTCCTCTCTGGGGCCAACGTCCTGACTTTC.

The CDR3 DNA is TGTGCCAGTGGGACAGGGGAGGCCTACGAGCAGTACTTC. As protein: CASGTGEAYEQYF. The chain carries TRBV12-3 or TRBV12-4 and TRBJ2-7; 10 positions match TRBD1. This CDR3 comprises 13 residues. V was clipped by 9 bases and J by 2 bases; unmatched bases: 4.

This chain uses TRBV2 with TRBJ2-6; 9 positions match TRBD2. The CDR3 loop spans 17 amino acids. Germline CDR1 and CDR2: SNHLY and FYNNEI. V lost 2 bases to trimming and J lost 4 bases; unmatched junction nucleotides: 6. DNA of the CDR3: TGTGCCAGCAGTGAATGGGCTAGCGGGGAAGGGGCCAACGTCCTGACTTTC. This codes for CASSEWASGEGANVLTF.

V usage is TRBV7-9 and J usage is TRBJ2-4; either TRBD1 or TRBD2 may supply D (6 bases each). The tail of the sequence fits TRBJ2-7 better, so the J call may be wrong. The CDR3 runs 15 residues. From germline, CDR1 is SEHNR and CDR2 FQNEAQ (reference sequence). The CDR3 reads CASSLTGGITHEQYF. The DNA of the CDR3 is TGTGCCAGCAGCTTAACCGGGGGCATTACCCACGAGCAGTACTTC.

On this clonotype itself: It may be a read error: a sequence one base away is much more abundant. The chain couples TRBV7-9 to TRBJ1-5; a weak D match, TRBD1 (6 bases). The CDR3 contains 16 residues. Deletions cut 2 bases from V and 3 bases from J, with 14 bases between. Germline V gene lookup returns CDR1 SEHNR and CDR2 FQNEAQ (reference sequence). Here the CDR3 reads CASSLITQGLNQPQHF. For the CDR3, the DNA is TGTGCCAGCAGCTTAATCACACAGGGTCTCAATCAGCCCCAGCATTTT. The full variable domain, its missing parts supplied by reference TRBV7-9 and TRBJ1-5, is DTGVSQNPRHKITKRGQNVTFRCDPISEHNRLYWYRQTLGQGPEFLTYFQNEAQLEKSRLLSDRFSAERPKGSFSTLEIQRTEQGDSAMYLCASSLITQGLNQPQHFGDGTRLSIL.

This clonotype was counted a few times. This sequence joins TRBV20-1 and TRBJ2-5; 8 positions agree with TRBD1. Germline CDR1 DFQATT, CDR2 SNEGSKA (reference sequence). This CDR3 has 13 residues. With V trimmed by 5 bases and J by 3 bases, 5 bases remained unmatched. CDR3 DNA: TGCAGTGCTCGGGACAGGACGAAAGAGACCCAGTACTTC. Translated: CSARDRTKETQYF.

This clonotype occurred once. V and J are TRBV27 and TRBJ2-5; 9 bases map to TRBD1. Gene TRBJ2-7 matches the end of the DNA better, so the J call may be wrong. The CDR3 is made up of 15 amino acids. Germline lookup yields CDR1 MNHEY and CDR2 SMNVEV (reference sequence). CDR3 residues: CASSRSTGGNYEQYF. The CDR3 bases are TGTGCCAGCAGTCGCTCCACAGGGGGCAACTACGAGCAGTACTTC.